The clone carrying this TCR beta chain was detected a few times. The antigen is undetermined. The CDR3 extends over 16 amino acids. The V end lost 7 bases, the J end lost 5 bases, and 21 bases lay between the germline ends. This record belongs to a study of T-cell memory formation after mild COVID-19. Study-wide findings and caveats: Contracting clones, day 15 to 85, had balanced CD4/CD8, and later expanders favored CD4+. In pre-infection memory, a portion of responding clones appeared, which suggested that cross-reactive memory joined. The CD4+ clones that contracted clustered mainly within CM and EM, and the CD8+ clones concentrated in EMRA.

5'RACE primed from the constant segment yielded TCR alpha and TCR beta cDNA libraries bearing sample barcodes and UMIs. TCRdb independently ran MiXCR on the 5' RACE reads; one entry per CDR3 protein. The sample consists of about 250,000 distinct CDR3 sequences, around 15% of them appearing once. This TCR came from a man aged 18-30 years who had mild COVID-19 (a few samples of this study predate the infection). Cell type and time point are not known. The chain combines TRBV12-3 or TRBV12-4 with TRBJ1-5; no firm D call. Sequencing used PBMCs or a T cell subset sorted from them (not recorded which). The CDR3 DNA reads as TGTGCCAGCACCACTTTTCGAGGCAGAGATGATCAGCCCCAGCATTTT. It is translated as CASTTFRGRDDQPQHF.